A selection of T cell receptor beta chains follows, all from one sample in a study of cytomegalovirus exposure and HLA in healthy donors. Only in-frame clones appear in the TCRdb table, and some are missing; sequencing was by immunoSEQ multiplex PCR. This table has roughly 130,000 clones, 75% to 90% appearing once. Sequences were obtained from PBMCs. These receptors were collected from a woman between 40 and 50 years old in good health and CMV-seronegative. The conserved cysteine and the conserved F or W are not part of the CDR3 here. The size of a clone is reported for some rows only, either as once, few or many, or as a class for expanded clones.

v_gene: TRBV5-3
abundance: -
CDR3aa: ARPFGRAYNEQF

v_gene: TRBV20-1
abundance: -
CDR3aa: SARTVYGYT

v_gene: TRBV12-1
abundance: -
CDR3aa: ASSFVNRGYNQPQH

v_gene: TRBV27
abundance: -
CDR3aa: ASRSLGPPFDEQY

v_gene: TRBV19
abundance: once
CDR3aa: ASSSGQNTEAF

v_gene: TRBV7-2
abundance: -
CDR3aa: ASSLFGGHTYEQY

v_gene: TRBV2
abundance: -
CDR3aa: ASSEVAGGGAPGQY

v_gene: TRBV7-2
abundance: -
CDR3aa: ASSLAGTGINQPQH

v_gene: TRBV5-1
abundance: -
CDR3aa: ASSSTGGYGYT

v_gene: TRBV5-1
abundance: -
CDR3aa: ASSPGQGTDTQY

v_gene: TRBV11-3
abundance: -
CDR3aa: ASSLSGYTGELF

v_gene: TRBV5-4
abundance: once
CDR3aa: ASRPGLADYEQY

v_gene: TRBV6-5
abundance: once
CDR3aa: ASSYSGGDTQY

v_gene: TRBV7-2
abundance: -
CDR3aa: ASSLFTEKLF

v_gene: TRBV11-2
abundance: few
CDR3aa: ASSFWRERNTEAF

v_gene: TRBV5-1
abundance: -
CDR3aa: ASSLSPAGGTGELF

v_gene: TRBV5-4
abundance: -
CDR3aa: ASRPGTSSYEQY

v_gene: TRBV19
abundance: -
CDR3aa: ASQGQSYEQY

v_gene: TRBV28
abundance: -
CDR3aa: ASSSSGSLNTQY

v_gene: TRBV4-1
abundance: -
CDR3aa: ASSQDNRGYGYT

v_gene: TRBV19
abundance: once
CDR3aa: ASSIVPEETQY

v_gene: TRBV7-2
abundance: -
CDR3aa: ASSSQLAGELF

v_gene: TRBV7-2
abundance: -
CDR3aa: ASSLERTDTQY

v_gene: TRBV27
abundance: -
CDR3aa: ASSSETGAYEQY

v_gene: TRBV4-2
abundance: -
CDR3aa: ASSHLEGTGELF

v_gene: TRBV7-2
abundance: -
CDR3aa: ASSFFPLSNTGELF

v_gene: TRBV27
abundance: -
CDR3aa: ASSPYSGANVLT

v_gene: TRBV19
abundance: -
CDR3aa: ASSISSRRLYEKLF

v_gene: TRBV5-1
abundance: -
CDR3aa: ASSLYSGTSGNTGELF

v_gene: TRBV5-6
abundance: few
CDR3aa: ASSFVLAGEQF

v_gene: TRBV5-1
abundance: -
CDR3aa: ASSLVSGRDSEQF

v_gene: TRBV19
abundance: -
CDR3aa: ASLGGSNRGDLYGYT

v_gene: TRBV18
abundance: -
CDR3aa: ASSPRGPETQY

v_gene: TRBV4-2
abundance: -
CDR3aa: ASSPGTGNEKLF

v_gene: TRBV4-3
abundance: -
CDR3aa: ASPNKFCLSNQPQH

v_gene: TRBV4-1
abundance: -
CDR3aa: ASSQWQKETQY

v_gene: TRBV19
abundance: -
CDR3aa: ASSMGQGLDT

v_gene: TRBV7-8
abundance: -
CDR3aa: ASSSRSTGNYEQY

v_gene: TRBV28
abundance: -
CDR3aa: ASSRSPGQGAHGNQPQH

v_gene: TRBV7-9
abundance: -
CDR3aa: ASLSVNTEAF

v_gene: TRBV19
abundance: -
CDR3aa: ASSIVGTGDQPQH

v_gene: TRBV5-8
abundance: once
CDR3aa: ASSSTGTGGNSPLH

v_gene: TRBV9
abundance: -
CDR3aa: ASTVRGDSNTGELF

v_gene: TRBV4-1
abundance: -
CDR3aa: ASSQLRNQPQH

v_gene: TRBV19
abundance: -
CDR3aa: ASSRGGSGHFNEKLF

v_gene: TRBV7-9
abundance: -
CDR3aa: SSSPAGGGITEAF

v_gene: TRBV4-3
abundance: -
CDR3aa: ASSQVGATYGYT

v_gene: TRBV28
abundance: -
CDR3aa: ASSFGGAIYSNQPQH

v_gene: TRBV27
abundance: -
CDR3aa: ASSLSGRSNEQF

v_gene: TRBV27
abundance: -
CDR3aa: ASSLRTGRGTEAF

v_gene: TRBV5-4
abundance: once
CDR3aa: ASSLRQLSTDTQY